These T cell receptor beta chains were read from a single sample in a study of blood T cell repertoires in COVID-19. Some clones are missing from TCRdb's copy, which holds only in-frame ones; the method was immunoSEQ multiplex PCR. The sample includes more than 95,000 clones, roughly 87% of them seen just once. Sequenced material: peripheral blood. These receptors originate from a human donor in a cohort sampled during active COVID-19. The CDR3 runs from the conserved cysteine through the conserved F or W. The order of the fields is V gene, CDR3 protein.

v_call: TRBV18
cdr3_aa: CASSRTANQPQHF

v_call: TRBV19
cdr3_aa: CASSPRGSGGVNEQFF

v_call: TRBV7-9
cdr3_aa: CASSLGDRASTNEKLFF

v_call: TRBV21-1
cdr3_aa: CASSKRTSGGYEQYF

v_call: TRBV6-5
cdr3_aa: CASSYSEEGGSEAFF

v_call: TRBV7-9
cdr3_aa: CASSLSRVGSTEAFF

v_call: TRBV28
cdr3_aa: CASSLEGGPGRGETQYF

v_call: TRBV7-9
cdr3_aa: CASSLSGTVNEQYF

v_call: TRBV30
cdr3_aa: CAAGRGGYEQYF

v_call: TRBV11-2
cdr3_aa: CASSSNPSSYEQYF

v_call: TRBV9
cdr3_aa: CASSSTGPGNTIYF

v_call: TRBV5-6
cdr3_aa: CASSVGLAGGPYQETQYF

v_call: TRBV28
cdr3_aa: CASSSGTGPNEKLFF

v_call: TRBV6-1
cdr3_aa: CASSELGALIGNQPQHF

v_call: TRBV7-9
cdr3_aa: CASSLTVNTGELFF

v_call: TRBV9
cdr3_aa: CASSVAGGGELFF

v_call: TRBV24-1
cdr3_aa: CATSEGRSYNEQFF

v_call: TRBV5-4
cdr3_aa: CASSLGQGTNEKLFF

v_call: TRBV6-5
cdr3_aa: CASTPSGTGDQPQHF

v_call: TRBV6-6
cdr3_aa: CASSYQRGPYNEQFF

v_call: TRBV27
cdr3_aa: CASRFLAQGGYEQYF

v_call: TRBV3-1/TRBV3-2
cdr3_aa: CASSQDWGGAREAFF

v_call: TRBV28
cdr3_aa: CASSLYGYGEETQYF

v_call: TRBV5-6
cdr3_aa: CASSPVGSLQETQYF

v_call: TRBV6-6
cdr3_aa: CASSVPSGRAYEQYF

v_call: TRBV19
cdr3_aa: CASSIDRETDTQYF

v_call: TRBV12-3/TRBV12-4
cdr3_aa: CASTLRGGDTQYF

v_call: TRBV9
cdr3_aa: CASSVDASYGYTF

v_call: TRBV30
cdr3_aa: CAWSAGSWDNSPLHF

v_call: TRBV15
cdr3_aa: CATSRDRGQSISGSYNEQFF